This T cell receptor beta chain was identified during a study of T cell responses to AZD1222 COVID-19 vaccine. The V segment lost 3 bases and the J segment 10 bases; nucleotides outside the gene matches: 6. CDR3 length equals 14 residues. Germline-derived CDR1 and CDR2 are SGDLS and YYNGEE. TCRdb's copy holds only in-frame clones and misses some; the assay was immunoSEQ multiplex PCR. The repertoire includes 150,000 to 200,000 clones, just under 90% of them detected once, and roughly 6.5% sits in the top ten. The input for sequencing was peripheral blood, taken on day 0 of AZD1222 vaccination. This clonotype was sampled from an adult in good health. The rearrangement joins TRBV9 to TRBJ1-6; 8 nucleotides match TRBD1. CDR3 DNA sequence: TGTGCCAGCAGCGGACAGGGGAGAGAATCACCCCTCCACTTT. This sequence encodes CASSGQGRESPLHF.